This entry lists 16 T cell receptor beta chains sequenced from one sample in a study of shared clonotypes between healthy human individuals. Method: immunoSEQ multiplex PCR; TCRdb's copy keeps in-frame clones and lacks some. Of over 2,000,000 clones in the sample, 90% to 95% are singletons; the top ten hold less than 2%. CD45RO-negative, CCR7-positively selected cells formed the naive CD8 fraction, excluding terminally differentiated effector memory CD45RA+ cells. The sequencing sample was made of naive CD8+ T cells from PBMCs. The source is a man aged 18 to 35 in good health. Some clones in this sample may be carry-over from other donors' samples.

The V and J genes are TRBV19 and TRBJ1-5, with D unresolved. There are 16 residues in the CDR3. V was trimmed by 5 bases and J by 8 bases, leaving 22 bases between them. Germline-derived CDR1 and CDR2 are LNHDA and SQIVND (reference sequence). The CDR3 loop reads CASSPPAFGSFEPQHF. In DNA, the CDR3 is TGTGCCAGTAGTCCCCCGGCCTTCGGCAGTTTTGAGCCCCAGCATTTT. The full variable domain, its missing parts supplied by reference TRBV19 and TRBJ1-5, is DGGITQSPKYLFRKEGQNVTLSCEQNLNHDAMYWYRQDPGQGLRLIYYSQIVNDFQKGDIAEGYSVSREKKESFPLTVTSAQKNPTAFYLCASSPPAFGSFEPQHFGDGTRLSIL.

The J gene is TRBJ2-1, the V gene TRBV28; 7 nucleotides align to TRBD2. V shed 5 bases, J shed 5 bases, and the junction held 15 bases outside the gene matches. The germline gives CDR1 MDHEN, CDR2 SYDVKM. This CDR3 region has 17 residues. The CDR3 reads CASSNFRGGLLDNEQFF. The CDR3 nucleotides read TGTGCCAGCAGTAACTTTCGGGGAGGGTTGTTGGACAATGAGCAGTTCTTC.

The chain recombines TRBV9 with TRBJ2-3, with D perhaps TRBD2 (6 bases). The CDR3 is 15 amino acids. Germline loops: CDR1 SGDLS, CDR2 YYNGEE. V was cut by 5 bases and J by 0 bases, with 13 bases left in between. The CDR3 region is CASSPSGSSTDTQYF. CDR3 DNA sequence: TGTGCCAGCAGTCCAAGCGGGTCTAGCACAGATACGCAGTATTTT.

This sequence joins TRBV19 and TRBJ2-3; D is unclear. The germline V gene has CDR1 LNHDA and CDR2 SQIVND (reference sequence). This CDR3 has 15 residues. V was pared by 1 base and J by 4 bases, with 12 bases between. This CDR3 reads CASSIGGTDSDTQYF. The CDR3 region has the DNA TGTGCCAGTAGTATAGGGGGAACCGATTCAGATACGCAGTATTTT.

This rearrangement joins TRBV13 to TRBJ1-4; 7 nucleotides align to TRBD1. The germline V gene encodes CDR1 PRHDT and CDR2 FYEKMQ (reference sequence). V shed 3 bases, J shed 0 bases, and the junction held 4 bases outside the gene matches. The CDR3 covers 16 residues. CDR3 sequence reads: CASSLGQPATNEKLFF. In DNA form, the CDR3 reads TGTGCCAGCAGCTTGGGACAGCCTGCAACTAATGAAAAACTGTTTTTT.

This clone appeared a single time. The chain combines TRBV5-5 with TRBJ2-5; TRBD2 agrees at 11 bases. This CDR3 is 17 amino acids long. Germline assignment: CDR1 SGHKS and CDR2 YYEKEE (reference sequence). V trimming: 0 bases; J trimming: 4 bases; junction bases outside the gene matches: 8. The CDR3 nucleotides read TGTGCCAGCAGCTTGGGACTAGCGGGATGGGGACGAGAGACCCAGTACTTC. As protein: CASSLGLAGWGRETQYF.

The CDR3 loop is CASSLRTSGRLEGETQYF. DNA for the CDR3: TGTGCCAGCAGTTTACGGACTAGCGGGAGATTAGAAGGAGAGACCCAGTACTTC. The chain carries TRBV28 and TRBJ2-5, with 13 bases aligning to TRBD2. The ends lost 2 bases at V and 4 bases at J; junction bases unmatched: 10. Germline loops: CDR1 MDHEN, CDR2 SYDVKM. The CDR3 covers 18 residues.

The chain recombines TRBV28 with TRBJ1-2; tentative D call: TRBD1 (5 bases). The CDR3 loop spans 14 amino acids. V lost 7 bases and J 5 bases, leaving 17 bases between the germline ends. The V gene's germline CDR1 is MDHEN and CDR2 SYDVKM. The CDR3 loop is CASNPSRVRYGYTF. CDR3 DNA: TGTGCCAGCAACCCTTCCAGGGTTCGGTATGGCTACACCTTC.

The chain uses TRBV27 and TRBJ1-1, with D perhaps TRBD1 (5 bases). Looked up from germline, CDR1 is MNHEY and CDR2 is SMNVEV (reference sequence). This CDR3 spans 15 amino acids. V was shortened by 7 bases and J by 2 bases, with 17 bases between the two germline ends. CDR3 in DNA: TGTGCCAGCATTCTTGTCGCGGGGCGAAACACTGAAGCTTTCTTT. Protein: CASILVAGRNTEAFF.

CDR3 sequence (DNA): TGTGCCAGCAGCTCACAGGGGTGGGGCAAAAACATTCAGTACTTC. Its translation: CASSSQGWGKNIQYF. This chain connects TRBV7-2 to TRBJ2-4; TRBD1 matches 7 bases. Germline CDR1 reads SGHTA; CDR2 reads FQGNSA. The CDR3 covers 15 residues. J lost 3 bases, V lost 4 bases, and 6 bases had no gene match.

The CDR3 bases are TGCGCCAGCAGCTTTCCGGGACAGGGAGCCTCGGGGGAGCAGTTCTTC. Translated, it gives CASSFPGQGASGEQFF. This chain joins TRBV5-1 and TRBJ2-1; 9 bases are shared with TRBD1. With V trimmed by 2 bases and J by 10 bases, 13 bases remained unmatched. Germline-derived CDR1 and CDR2 are SGHRS and YFSETQ. The CDR3 totals 16 residues.

The gene calls are TRBV9 and TRBJ2-6; TRBD1 matches at 8 bases. This CDR3 is 17 amino acids long. Germline V gene sequence: CDR1 SGDLS, CDR2 YYNGEE. The V segment lost 3 bases and the J segment 2 bases; nucleotides outside the gene matches: 7. CDR3 in amino acids: CASSGTGLNAGANVLTF. In nucleotides, the CDR3 is TGTGCCAGCAGCGGGACAGGGTTAAATGCTGGGGCCAACGTCCTGACTTTC.

The chain joins TRBV7-8 to TRBJ1-5; tentative D call: TRBD1 (5 bases). Trimming stripped 2 bases from V and 4 bases from J, with 9 bases between. Per germline, CDR1 SGHVS and CDR2 FQNEAQ. The CDR3 consists of 14 residues. The CDR3, as DNA: TGTGCCAGCAGCTTACCAGACAGAAATCAGCCCCAGCATTTT. Translation gives CASSLPDRNQPQHF.

This chain joins TRBV4-1 and TRBJ2-2; D may be TRBD1 or TRBD2 (5 bases each). V was cut by 4 bases and J by 3 bases, with 15 bases left in between. Per germline, CDR1 MGHRA and CDR2 YSYEKL. The CDR3 length is 16 residues. The CDR3 protein is CASSPLGERDTGELFF. The CDR3 DNA is TGCGCCAGCAGCCCCTTGGGGGAGAGAGACACCGGGGAGCTGTTTTTT.

The V gene is TRBV6-1, the J gene TRBJ2-7; 7 bases align to TRBD2. Trimming cost V 7 bases and J 5 bases; bases outside gene matches: 11. The CDR3 totals 14 residues. CDR1 is MNHNS, CDR2 SASEGT, per germline. Here the CDR3 reads CASIHRLATHEQYF. CDR3 coding DNA: TGTGCCAGCATACACCGACTAGCAACCCACGAGCAGTACTTC.

This chain connects TRBV6-6 to TRBJ1-5; 8 nucleotides agree with TRBD1. Losses at the gene ends were 2 bases for V and 2 bases for J; bases not matched to a gene: 2. CDR1 is MNHNY, CDR2 SVGAGI, per germline (reference sequence). The CDR3 extends over 15 amino acids. The CDR3 sequence is CASSYTTGGNQPQHF. CDR3 in DNA: TGTGCCAGCAGTTACACGACAGGGGGCAATCAGCCCCAGCATTTT.